The clone carrying this TCR beta chain was observed a single time. An input of about 0.5 to 1 ug of RNA was subjected to reverse transcription using random hexamers. One entry per CDR3 protein, called by TCRdb with MiXCR from the immunoSEQ multiplex PCR reads. The sample consists of approximately 180,000 distinct CDR3 sequences, approximately 93% of them appearing once. These data belong to a study of CD8 T cells in Susac syndrome. V gave up 5 bases and J gave up 4 bases, with 12 bases separating them. CDR3 length: 13 residues. In germline, CDR1 is GTSNPN, CDR2 SVGIG (reference sequence). The specimen sequenced was CD4+ T cells from PBMCs. The rearrangement links TRBV30 to TRBJ1-5; D not certain. This sequence originates from a human donor with multiple sclerosis. The CDR3 DNA follows: TGTGCCTGGCAACGACGGGAAAATCAGCCCCAGCATTTT. Translated: CAWQRRENQPQHF.